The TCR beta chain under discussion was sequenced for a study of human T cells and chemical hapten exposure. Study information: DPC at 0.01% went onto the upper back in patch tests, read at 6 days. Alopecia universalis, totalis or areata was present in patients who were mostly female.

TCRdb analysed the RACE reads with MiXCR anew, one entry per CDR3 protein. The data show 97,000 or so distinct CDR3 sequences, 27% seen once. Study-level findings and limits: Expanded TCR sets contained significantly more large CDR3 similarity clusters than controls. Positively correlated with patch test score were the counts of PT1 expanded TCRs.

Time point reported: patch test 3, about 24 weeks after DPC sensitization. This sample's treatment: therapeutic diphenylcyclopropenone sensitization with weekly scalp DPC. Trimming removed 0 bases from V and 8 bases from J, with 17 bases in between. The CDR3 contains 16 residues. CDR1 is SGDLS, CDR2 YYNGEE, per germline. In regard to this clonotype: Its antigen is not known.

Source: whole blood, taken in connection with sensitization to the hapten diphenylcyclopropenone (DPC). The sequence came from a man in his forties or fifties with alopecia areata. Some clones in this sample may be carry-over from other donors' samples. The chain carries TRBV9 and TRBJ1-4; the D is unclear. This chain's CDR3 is CASSVGVQKCGEKLFF. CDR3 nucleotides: TGTGCCAGCAGCGTAGGGGTGCAAAAGTGCGGGGAAAAACTGTTTTTT. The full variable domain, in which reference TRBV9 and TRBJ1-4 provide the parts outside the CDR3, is DSGVTQTPKHLITATGQRVTLRCSPRSGDLSVYWYQQSLDQGLQFLIQYYNGEERAKGNILERFSAQQFPDLHSELNLSSLELGDSALYFCASSVGVQKCGEKLFFGSGTQLSVL.